The clone carrying this T cell receptor (beta chain) appeared a few times. In the original workflow: Researchers report that nucleated cell counts were estimated from reference gene primer amplification. The protocol was immunoSEQ multiplex PCR, while the TCRdb copy is restricted to in-frame clones and leaves out a portion. The V and J calls and clone size are taken from that table; D and trimming were inferred from the DNA. The sample includes approximately 270,000 clones, around 85% of them seen just once. This entry comes from a study of blood T cell repertoires in COVID-19. The CDR3 is 19 residues long. V was cut by 0 bases and J by 1 base, with 21 bases left in between. CDR1 MGHRA and CDR2 YSYEKL come from the germline V gene.

The chain recombines TRBV4-1 with TRBJ1-2, with a tentative D call TRBD1 (5 bases). The receptor was derived from a woman between 65 and 79 years old with acute or convalescent COVID-19. Sequencing input: peripheral blood. This chain's CDR3 is CASSQDFNLKGGDNYGYTF. In nucleotides, the CDR3 is TGCGCCAGCAGCCAAGACTTCAACCTGAAAGGAGGGGATAACTATGGCTACACCTTC.